This TCR beta chain originates from a study of T cells expressing NK-cell markers. Using the 5' RACE reads, TCRdb records one entry per CDR3 protein without DNA. This table holds 300,000 to 500,000 distinct CDR3 sequences. Input material: blood T cells: a sorted CD56 or NKG2C T cell subset, CD4+ or CD8+ T cells, or bulk PBMC T cells (not recorded which). This receptor was obtained from a woman aged 50 to 65 in good health.

The CDR3 protein is CASSLNRDRGNYGYTF. This rearrangement joins TRBV4-1 to TRBJ1-2; the D call from TCRdb, TRBD1, cannot be confirmed without DNA. This CDR3 contains 16 residues. Per the germline V gene, CDR1 is MGHRA and CDR2 is YSYEKL.